This TCR beta chain was captured by sequencing in a study of blood T cell repertoires in COVID-19. Produced via immunoSEQ multiplex PCR; TCRdb's table is partial and in-frame only. The sample lists approximately 300,000 clones, just under 90% occurring once. Trimming took off 7 bases at V and 4 bases at J, with 16 bases between the two ends. CDR1 and CDR2 (germline): ENHRY, SYGVKD. The CDR3 covers 14 residues. J is TRBJ1-2 and V is TRBV10-3, with D perhaps TRBD1 (6 bases). The sample comprised PBMCs or T cells enriched from blood (not recorded which). This sequence originates from a woman in her twenties or thirties who had recovered from COVID-19. Written as DNA, the CDR3 is TGTGCCATCAATGCTAAGGGGGAATCCTATGGCTACACCTTC. It specifies CAINAKGESYGYTF.